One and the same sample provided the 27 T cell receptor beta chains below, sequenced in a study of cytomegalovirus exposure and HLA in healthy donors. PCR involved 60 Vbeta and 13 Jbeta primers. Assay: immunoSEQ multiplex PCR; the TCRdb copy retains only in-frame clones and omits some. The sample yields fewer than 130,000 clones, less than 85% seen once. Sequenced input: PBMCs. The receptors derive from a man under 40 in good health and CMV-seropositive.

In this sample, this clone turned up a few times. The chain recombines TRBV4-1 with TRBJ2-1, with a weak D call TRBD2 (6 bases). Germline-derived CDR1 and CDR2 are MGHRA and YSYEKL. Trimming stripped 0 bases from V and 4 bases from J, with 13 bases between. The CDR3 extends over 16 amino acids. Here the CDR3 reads CASSQEEGPDYNEQFF. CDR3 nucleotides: TGCGCCAGCAGCCAAGAGGAGGGGCCGGATTACAATGAGCAGTTCTTC.

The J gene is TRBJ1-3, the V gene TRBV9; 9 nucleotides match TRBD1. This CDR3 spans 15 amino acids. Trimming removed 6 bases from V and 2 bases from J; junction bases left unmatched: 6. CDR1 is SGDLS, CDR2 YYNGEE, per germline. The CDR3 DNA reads TGTGCCAGCACCCGGACAGGGGACCCTGGAAACACCATATATTTT. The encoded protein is CASTRTGDPGNTIYF.

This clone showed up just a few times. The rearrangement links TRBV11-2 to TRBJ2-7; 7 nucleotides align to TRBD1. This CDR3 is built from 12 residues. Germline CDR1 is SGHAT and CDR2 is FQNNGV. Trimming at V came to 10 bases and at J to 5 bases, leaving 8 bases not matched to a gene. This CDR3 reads CATNRQGHEQYF. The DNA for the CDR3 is TGTGCCACCAATCGACAGGGCCACGAGCAGTACTTC.

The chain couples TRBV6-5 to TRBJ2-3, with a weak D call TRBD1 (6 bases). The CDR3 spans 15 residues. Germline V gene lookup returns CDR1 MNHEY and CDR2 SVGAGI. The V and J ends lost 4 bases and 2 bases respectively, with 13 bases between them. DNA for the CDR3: TGTGCCAGCAGTTGGCAGGGACACCACACAGATACGCAGTATTTT. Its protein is CASSWQGHHTDTQYF.

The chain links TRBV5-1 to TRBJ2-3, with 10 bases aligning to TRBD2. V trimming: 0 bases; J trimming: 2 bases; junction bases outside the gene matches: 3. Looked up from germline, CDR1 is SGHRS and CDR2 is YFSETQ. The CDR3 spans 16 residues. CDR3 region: CASSLVSGGYTDTQYF. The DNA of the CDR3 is TGCGCCAGCAGCTTGGTTAGCGGGGGGTACACAGATACGCAGTATTTT.

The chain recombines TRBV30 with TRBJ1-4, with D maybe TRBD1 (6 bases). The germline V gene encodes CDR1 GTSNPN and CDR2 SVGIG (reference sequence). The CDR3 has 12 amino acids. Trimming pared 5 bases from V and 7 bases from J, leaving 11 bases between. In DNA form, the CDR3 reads TGTGCCTGGGGGGGGGCAGGTGAAAAACTGTTTTTT. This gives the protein CAWGGAGEKLFF.

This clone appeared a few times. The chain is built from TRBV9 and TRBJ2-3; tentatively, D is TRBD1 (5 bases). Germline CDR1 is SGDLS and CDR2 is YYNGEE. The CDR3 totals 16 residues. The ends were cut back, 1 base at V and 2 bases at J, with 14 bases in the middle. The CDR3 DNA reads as TGTGCCAGCAGCGTATCCACAGGATTTCCCACAGATACGCAGTATTTT. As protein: CASSVSTGFPTDTQYF.

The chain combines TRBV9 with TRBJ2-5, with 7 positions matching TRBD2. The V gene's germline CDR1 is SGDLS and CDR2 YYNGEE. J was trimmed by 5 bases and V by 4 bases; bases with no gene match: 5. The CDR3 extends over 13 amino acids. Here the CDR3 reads CASSPWGGETQYF. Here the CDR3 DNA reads TGTGCCAGCAGCCCTTGGGGGGGTGAGACCCAGTACTTC. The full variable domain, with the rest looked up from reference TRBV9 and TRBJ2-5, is DSGVTQTPKHLITATGQRVTLRCSPRSGDLSVYWYQQSLDQGLQFLIQYYNGEERAKGNILERFSAQQFPDLHSELNLSSLELGDSALYFCASSPWGGETQYFGPGTRLLVL.

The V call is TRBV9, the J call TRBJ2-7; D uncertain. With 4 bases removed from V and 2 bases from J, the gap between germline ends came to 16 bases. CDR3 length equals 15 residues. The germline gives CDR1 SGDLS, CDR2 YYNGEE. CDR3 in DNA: TGTGCCAGCAGCACTCACGGAGAAAGCCCCTACGAGCAGTACTTC. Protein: CASSTHGESPYEQYF.

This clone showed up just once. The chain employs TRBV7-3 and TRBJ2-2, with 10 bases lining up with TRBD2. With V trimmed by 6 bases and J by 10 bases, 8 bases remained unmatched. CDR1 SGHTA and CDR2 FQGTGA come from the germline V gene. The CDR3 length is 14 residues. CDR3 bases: TGTGCCAGCAGTCCCGGGACTAGCGCCTCGGAGCTGTTTTTT. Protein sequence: CASSPGTSASELFF.

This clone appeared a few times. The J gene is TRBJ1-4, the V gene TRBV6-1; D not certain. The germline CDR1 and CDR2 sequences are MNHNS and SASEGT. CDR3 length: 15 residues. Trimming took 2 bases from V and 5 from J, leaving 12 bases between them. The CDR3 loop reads CASSELQLLNEKLFF. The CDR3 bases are TGTGCCAGCAGTGAATTACAGTTACTGAATGAAAAACTGTTTTTT.

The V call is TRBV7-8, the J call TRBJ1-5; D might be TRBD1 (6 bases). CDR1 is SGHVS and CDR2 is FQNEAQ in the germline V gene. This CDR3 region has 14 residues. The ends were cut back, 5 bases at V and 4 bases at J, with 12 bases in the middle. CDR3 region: CASSGHRENQPQHF. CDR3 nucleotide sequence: TGTGCCAGCAGCGGGCACAGGGAGAATCAGCCCCAGCATTTT.

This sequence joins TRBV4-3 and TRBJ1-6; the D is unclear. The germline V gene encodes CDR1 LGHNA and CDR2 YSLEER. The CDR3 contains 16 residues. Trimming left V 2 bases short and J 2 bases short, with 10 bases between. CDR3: CASSQLQQTYNSPLHF. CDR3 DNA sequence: TGCGCCAGCAGCCAACTTCAACAGACCTATAATTCACCCCTCCACTTT.

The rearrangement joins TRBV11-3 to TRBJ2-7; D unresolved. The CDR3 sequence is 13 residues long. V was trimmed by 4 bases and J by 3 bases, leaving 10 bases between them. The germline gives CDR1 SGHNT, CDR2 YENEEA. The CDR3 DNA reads TGTGCCAGCAGCTCCGTTTCCTACTACGAGCAGTACTTC. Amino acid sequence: CASSSVSYYEQYF.

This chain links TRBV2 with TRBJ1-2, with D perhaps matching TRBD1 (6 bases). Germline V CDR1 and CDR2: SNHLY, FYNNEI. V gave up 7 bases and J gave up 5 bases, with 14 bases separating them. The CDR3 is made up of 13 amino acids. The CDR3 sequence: CASIGGLTYGYTF. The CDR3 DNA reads TGTGCCAGCATTGGGGGCCTTACTTATGGCTACACCTTC.

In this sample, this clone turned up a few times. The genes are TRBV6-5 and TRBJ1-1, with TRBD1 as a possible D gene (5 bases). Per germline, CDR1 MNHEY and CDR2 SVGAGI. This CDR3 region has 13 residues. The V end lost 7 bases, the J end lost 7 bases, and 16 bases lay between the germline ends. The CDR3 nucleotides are TGTGCCAGCAAAAACCCCGGGGGGGATGAAGCTTTCTTT. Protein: CASKNPGGDEAFF.

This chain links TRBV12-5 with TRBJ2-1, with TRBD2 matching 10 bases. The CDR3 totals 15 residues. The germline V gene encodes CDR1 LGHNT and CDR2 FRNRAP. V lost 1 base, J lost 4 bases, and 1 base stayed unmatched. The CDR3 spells CASGLGAGGYNEQFF. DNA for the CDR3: TGTGCTAGTGGTTTGGGAGCGGGGGGGTACAATGAGCAGTTCTTC. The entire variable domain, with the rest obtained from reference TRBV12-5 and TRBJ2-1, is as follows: DARVTQTPRHKVTEMGQEVTMRCQPILGHNTVFWYRQTMMQGLELLAYFRNRAPLDDSGMPKDRFSAEMPDATLATLKIQPSEPRDSAVYFCASGLGAGGYNEQFFGPGTRLTVL.

DNA for the CDR3: TGTGCCAGCAGCTTAGTGGGGCCCGGAAACACCATATATTTT. This encodes CASSLVGPGNTIYF. The gene calls are TRBV7-9 and TRBJ1-3; possible D gene TRBD1, 5 bases. This CDR3 spans 14 amino acids. CDR1 and CDR2 from the germline V gene are SEHNR and FQNEAQ (reference sequence). Trimming took off 1 base at V and 4 bases at J, with 8 bases between the two ends.

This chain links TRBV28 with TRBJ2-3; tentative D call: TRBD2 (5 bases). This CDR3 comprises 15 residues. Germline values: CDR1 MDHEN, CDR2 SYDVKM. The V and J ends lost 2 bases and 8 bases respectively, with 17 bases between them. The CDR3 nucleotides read TGTGCCAGCAGTTTAGAGCTAGCTAGTATTGGTACGCAGTATTTT. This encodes CASSLELASIGTQYF.

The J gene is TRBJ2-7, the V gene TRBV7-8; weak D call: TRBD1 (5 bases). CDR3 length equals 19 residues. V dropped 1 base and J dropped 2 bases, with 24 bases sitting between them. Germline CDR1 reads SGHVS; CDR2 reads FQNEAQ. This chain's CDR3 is CASSLVVLQGTPNPYEQYF. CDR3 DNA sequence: TGTGCCAGCAGCTTAGTGGTGCTTCAGGGAACACCAAATCCCTACGAGCAGTACTTC.

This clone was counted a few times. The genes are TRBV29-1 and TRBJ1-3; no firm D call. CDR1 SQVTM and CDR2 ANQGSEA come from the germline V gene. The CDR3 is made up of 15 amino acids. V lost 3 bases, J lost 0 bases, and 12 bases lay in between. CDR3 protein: CSVEAQTISGNTIYF. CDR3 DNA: TGCAGCGTTGAGGCACAGACTATCTCTGGAAACACCATATATTTT.

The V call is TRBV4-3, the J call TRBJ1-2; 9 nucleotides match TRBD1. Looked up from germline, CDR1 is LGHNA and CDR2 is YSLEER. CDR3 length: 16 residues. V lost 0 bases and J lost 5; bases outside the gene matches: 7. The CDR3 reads CASSQEDRTGVYGYTF. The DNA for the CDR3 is TGCGCCAGCAGCCAAGAGGATCGGACAGGGGTTTATGGCTACACCTTC.

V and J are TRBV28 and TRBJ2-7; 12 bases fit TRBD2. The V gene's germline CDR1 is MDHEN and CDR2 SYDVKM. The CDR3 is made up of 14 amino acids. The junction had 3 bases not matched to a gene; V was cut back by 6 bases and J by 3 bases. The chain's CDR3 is CASRLAGGYYEQYF. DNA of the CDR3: TGTGCCAGCAGACTAGCGGGGGGCTACTACGAGCAGTACTTC.

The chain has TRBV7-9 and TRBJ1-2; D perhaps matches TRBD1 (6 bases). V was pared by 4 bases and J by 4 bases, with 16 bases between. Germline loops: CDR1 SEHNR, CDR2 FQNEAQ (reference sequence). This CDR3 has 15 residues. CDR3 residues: CASSSSTGSLYGYTF. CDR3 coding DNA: TGTGCCAGCAGCTCAAGCACAGGGAGCCTCTATGGCTACACCTTC.

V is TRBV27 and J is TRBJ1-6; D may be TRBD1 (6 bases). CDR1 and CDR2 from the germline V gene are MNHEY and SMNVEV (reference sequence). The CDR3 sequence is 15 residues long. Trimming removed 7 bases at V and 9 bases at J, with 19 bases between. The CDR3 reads CASTLGGERSSPLHF. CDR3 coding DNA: TGTGCCAGCACCCTAGGGGGGGAAAGGAGTTCACCCCTCCACTTT.

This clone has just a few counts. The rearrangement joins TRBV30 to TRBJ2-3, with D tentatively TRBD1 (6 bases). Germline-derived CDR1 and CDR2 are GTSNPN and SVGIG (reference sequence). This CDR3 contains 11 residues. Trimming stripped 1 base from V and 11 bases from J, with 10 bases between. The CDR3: CAWSAPGVQYF. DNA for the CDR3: TGTGCCTGGAGTGCCCCAGGGGTGCAGTATTTT.

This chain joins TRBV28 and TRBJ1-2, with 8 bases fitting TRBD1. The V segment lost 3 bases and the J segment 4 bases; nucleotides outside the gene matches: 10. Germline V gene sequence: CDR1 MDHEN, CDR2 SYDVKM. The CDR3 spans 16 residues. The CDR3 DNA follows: TGTGCCAGCAGTTTCCTCCGGACAGGGCTTGGCTATGGCTACACCTTC. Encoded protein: CASSFLRTGLGYGYTF.